Listed here are 7 T cell receptor beta chains from one sample, sequenced in a study of blood T cell repertoires in COVID-19. Profiled with immunoSEQ multiplex PCR; TCRdb holds only in-frame clones, not every one. The profile shows fewer than 40,000 clones, around nine tenths of them singletons. Input material: peripheral blood. Every receptor here comes from a man between 70 and 80 years old with active COVID-19.

V and J are TRBV5-1 and TRBJ2-1, with TRBD2 matching 13 bases. The CDR3 is 15 residues long. V gave up 1 base and J gave up 9 bases; unmatched junction bases: 4. The germline gives CDR1 SGHRS, CDR2 YFSETQ. The CDR3 DNA sequence: TGCGCCAGCAGCTTGACTAGCGGGAGGGCCTTTGAGCAGTTCTTC. This encodes CASSLTSGRAFEQFF. Looking up the rest from reference TRBV5-1 and TRBJ2-1 gives the full variable domain: KAGVTQTPRYLIKTRGQQVTLSCSPISGHRSVSWYQQTPGQGLQFLFEYFSETQRNKGNFPGRFSGRQFSNSRSEMNVSTLELGDSALYLCASSLTSGRAFEQFFGPGTRLTVL.

The chain uses TRBV7-8 and TRBJ2-3, with 11 bases identical to TRBD2. This CDR3 is built from 17 residues. With V trimmed by 3 bases and J by 3 bases, 8 bases remained unmatched. Germline lookup yields CDR1 SGHVS and CDR2 FQNEAQ. CDR3 sequence (DNA): TGTGCCAGCAGCTTCAACCTAGCGGGAGGAGTGACAGATACGCAGTATTTT. Its protein is CASSFNLAGGVTDTQYF. Full variable domain (remainder filled in from reference TRBV7-8 and TRBJ2-3): GAGVSQSPRYKVAKRGQDVALRCDPISGHVSLFWYQQALGQGPEFLTYFQNEAQLDKSGLPSDRFFAERPEGSVSTLKIQRTQQEDSAVYLCASSFNLAGGVTDTQYFGPGTRLTVL.

This clone showed up just once. The chain employs TRBV7-3 and TRBJ2-1, with 10 bases that match TRBD2. This CDR3 comprises 15 residues. CDR1 and CDR2 from the germline V gene are SGHTA and FQGTGA. With 2 bases clipped from V and 13 bases from J, the junction kept 11 bases outside the gene matches. The CDR3 sequence is CASSLSAGGPRTQFF. As DNA, the CDR3 is TGTGCCAGCAGCTTATCAGCGGGGGGGCCAAGAACACAGTTCTTC.

The rearrangement joins TRBV2 to TRBJ2-7; 8 bases are shared with TRBD1. Germline CDR1 reads SNHLY; CDR2 reads FYNNEI. This CDR3 contains 13 residues. Trimming cost V 6 bases and J 6 bases; bases outside gene matches: 7. DNA of the CDR3: TGTGCCAGCAGGGGACAGGTGAATGGCGAGCAGTACTTC. This encodes CASRGQVNGEQYF.

This clone has only a few counts. The chain joins TRBV28 to TRBJ1-2; TRBD1 matches 8 bases. This CDR3 has 13 residues. The germline V gene has CDR1 MDHEN and CDR2 SYDVKM. V trimming: 7 bases; J trimming: 7 bases; junction bases outside the gene matches: 8. This CDR3 is CASNPDRGRGYTF. In DNA, the CDR3 is TGTGCCAGCAACCCCGACAGGGGACGTGGCTACACCTTC.

This sequence joins TRBV6-6 and TRBJ1-5, with 9 nucleotides matching TRBD1. In germline, CDR1 is MNHNY, CDR2 SVGAGI (reference sequence). The V gene end was trimmed by 1 base and the J gene end by 5 bases; junction bases not matched to a gene: 6. The CDR3 is made up of 16 amino acids. CDR3 amino acids: CASSYLGQGGDQPQHF. As DNA, the CDR3 is TGTGCCAGCAGTTACTTGGGACAGGGAGGGGATCAGCCCCAGCATTTT.

The gene calls are TRBV7-6 and TRBJ2-1, with D possibly being TRBD1 (6 bases). The CDR3 has 16 residues. Deletions cut 3 bases from V and 4 bases from J, with 16 bases between. Germline V gene sequence: CDR1 SGHVS, CDR2 FNYEAQ. The chain's CDR3 is CASSLEAGTSYNEQFF. CDR3 bases: TGTGCCAGCAGCTTGGAAGCCGGGACATCTTACAATGAGCAGTTCTTC.